Shown below are 16 T cell receptor beta chains from a single sample sequenced in a study of vaccination and CD4 T cells after COVID-19. The Oncomine TCR Beta short-read assay was what sequenced the DNA obtained from cultured CD4+ T cells. TCRdb re-derived calls from the PCR reads in MiXCR, one entry per CDR3 protein. The repertoire has 28,000 or so distinct CDR3 sequences, about 39% of them found once; the top ten carry approximately 11%. These TCRs are of unknown antigen specificity. Treatment noted: roughly 11-day PBMC culture with coronavirus spike peptide pools or control peptides (ViraFEST assay). Specimen: CD4+ T cells from blood, cultured in vitro. The receptor source for this set is a human donor who had recovered from COVID-19.

The V call is TRBV6-1, the J call TRBJ2-5; D ambiguous. Germline CDR1 MNHNS, CDR2 SASEGT. This CDR3 is 15 amino acids long. With 8 bases removed from V and 0 bases from J, the gap between germline ends came to 16 bases. The CDR3 nucleotides read TGTGCCAGCGGTAGACGAAGAGAATACCAAGAGACCCAGTACTTC. Its protein is CASGRRREYQETQYF.

V is TRBV20-1 and J is TRBJ2-3, with 11 bases aligning to TRBD2. The CDR3 runs 14 residues. Germline-derived CDR1 and CDR2 are DFQATT and SNEGSKA (reference sequence). V shed 6 bases, J shed 0 bases, and the junction held 2 bases outside the gene matches. The CDR3 bases are TGCAGTGCCTGGACTAGCGGGAGCACAGATACGCAGTATTTT. This translates into CSAWTSGSTDTQYF.

This chain connects TRBV6-1 to TRBJ2-2, with 9 nucleotides matching TRBD1. V gave up 6 bases and J gave up 4 bases; unmatched junction bases: 21. From germline, CDR1 is MNHNS and CDR2 SASEGT. The CDR3 loop spans 20 amino acids. CDR3 nucleotides: TGTGCCAGCAGAAGGCTGTCCGGTTCGACGGGACAGGGTGGCACCGGGGAGCTGTTTTTT. The encoded protein is CASRRLSGSTGQGGTGELFF.

The chain has TRBV6-1 and TRBJ1-5; D is possibly TRBD1 (5 bases). Germline values: CDR1 MNHNS, CDR2 SASEGT. V was trimmed by 5 bases and J by 4 bases, leaving 15 bases between them. This CDR3 has 15 residues. CDR3 sequence: CASSQGGVGNQPQHF. The CDR3 region has the DNA TGTGCCAGCAGTCAAGGAGGGGTGGGGAATCAGCCCCAGCATTTT.

This clonotype was seen only a few times. The CDR3 nucleotides are TGTGCCAGCAGCTCAGGGGGCAGGGACTATGGCTACACCTTC. It codes for CASSSGGRDYGYTF. V gene TRBV11-3 combines with J gene TRBJ1-2; 8 bases fit TRBD1. Germline V gives CDR1 SGHNT, CDR2 YENEEA. The V and J ends lost 4 bases and 3 bases, in that order; junction bases with no gene match: 4. CDR3 length equals 14 residues.

In this sample, this clonotype turned up a few times. The chain has TRBV10-2 and TRBJ2-6, with 10 nucleotides matching TRBD1. The V and J ends lost 6 bases and 3 bases, in that order; junction bases with no gene match: 11. Germline CDR1 reads WSHSY; CDR2 reads SAAADI. This CDR3 has 18 amino acids. The CDR3 spells CASRDGDRGRNGANVLTF. The CDR3 bases are TGCGCCAGCAGGGACGGGGACAGGGGACGTAATGGGGCCAACGTCCTGACTTTC.

The V call is TRBV11-2, the J call TRBJ2-7; 8 nucleotides line up with TRBD1. This CDR3 contains 13 residues. Germline values: CDR1 SGHAT, CDR2 FQNNGV. The V gene end was trimmed by 5 bases and the J gene end by 2 bases; junction bases not matched to a gene: 2. CDR3 region: CASSLDRAYEQYF. The CDR3 region has the DNA TGTGCCAGCAGCCTGGACAGGGCCTACGAGCAGTACTTC.

V usage is TRBV19 and J usage is TRBJ2-7, with 8 bases that match TRBD2. This CDR3 spans 15 amino acids. Trimming took 6 bases from V and 3 from J; bases not matched to a gene: 10. CDR1 and CDR2 from the germline V gene are LNHDA and SQIVND (reference sequence). This CDR3 is CASSLTAGGVYEQYF. As DNA, the CDR3 is TGTGCCAGTAGCCTCACGGCGGGAGGCGTCTACGAGCAGTACTTC.

The chain carries TRBV7-2 and TRBJ1-1; TRBD1 is a possible D gene (5 bases). The CDR3 has 17 residues. The germline V and J ends were trimmed by 1 base and 1 base, with 16 bases remaining between them. The V gene's germline CDR1 is SGHTA and CDR2 FQGNSA. The CDR3 coding sequence is TGTGCCAGCAGCTTAGAGTTAGCGGGGCAGGGGAACACTGAAGCTTTCTTT. Protein product: CASSLELAGQGNTEAFF.

V and J are TRBV12-3 or TRBV12-4 and TRBJ2-3; TRBD1 aligns across 8 bases. The length of the CDR3 is 15 residues. V shed 2 bases and J 4 bases; nucleotides not matched to a gene: 5. CDR3 sequence: CASSLMAGGPDTQYF. For the CDR3, the DNA is TGTGCCAGCAGTTTAATGGCAGGGGGCCCAGATACGCAGTATTTT.

Only a few counts were recorded for this clonotype. The genes are TRBV4-1 and TRBJ2-3, with 11 positions matching TRBD2. Looked up from germline, CDR1 is MGHRA and CDR2 is YSYEKL. The CDR3 runs to 21 residues. Losses at the gene ends were 1 base for V and 1 base for J; bases not matched to a gene: 16. In DNA, the CDR3 is TGCGCCAGCAGCCAAGTACTAAAAGTAGCGGGGGGGCCCCCGGGCACAGATACGCAGTATTTT. This gives the protein CASSQVLKVAGGPPGTDTQYF.

DNA of the CDR3: TGTGCCAGCAGTGAACCTCCTAGGGTGGCCACAGATACGCAGTATTTT. Translated, it gives CASSEPPRVATDTQYF. The chain couples TRBV2 to TRBJ2-3; D is uncertain. The CDR3 has 16 residues. Trimming stripped 2 bases from V and 2 bases from J, with 14 bases between. Per the germline V gene, CDR1 is SNHLY and CDR2 is FYNNEI.

The V call is TRBV7-9, the J call TRBJ2-3, with 13 bases identical to TRBD2. V lost 3 bases and J lost 1; bases outside the gene matches: 10. Germline CDR1 SEHNR, CDR2 FQNEAQ (reference sequence). CDR3 size: 19 residues. The CDR3 nucleotides read TGTGCCAGCAGCTTCGGGACTAGCGGGACATCTCTGGGCACAGATACGCAGTATTTT. It is translated as CASSFGTSGTSLGTDTQYF.

This chain connects TRBV20-1 to TRBJ2-7, with 10 bases matching TRBD2. Germline assignment: CDR1 DFQATT and CDR2 SNEGSKA (reference sequence). V lost 0 bases, J lost 2 bases, and 4 bases stayed unmatched. The CDR3 contains 15 residues. The CDR3, as DNA: TGCAGTGCTAGAGATCCGAGCGGGAGGGCCTACGAGCAGTACTTC. Translation: CSARDPSGRAYEQYF.

J is TRBJ2-2 and V is TRBV27; D uncertain. With 6 bases removed from V and 1 base from J, the gap between germline ends came to 3 bases. This CDR3 comprises 12 residues. Germline V gene sequence: CDR1 MNHEY, CDR2 SMNVEV (reference sequence). The CDR3 protein is CASSKNTGELFF. The CDR3 region has the DNA TGTGCCAGCAGCAAGAACACCGGGGAGCTGTTTTTT.

This chain uses TRBV18 with TRBJ2-7; D gene unclear. This CDR3 is 15 amino acids long. Trimming took off 3 bases at V and 0 bases at J, with 12 bases between the two ends. Germline CDR1 reads KGHSH; CDR2 reads LQKENI. CDR3 DNA: TGTGCCAGCTCACCTGGAATTCAAAGCTCCTACGAGCAGTACTTC. Its translation is CASSPGIQSSYEQYF.